This T cell receptor beta chain was sequenced in a study of shared clonotypes between healthy human individuals. Worth noting for this clone: The antigen is unknown.

Every subset's genomic DNA went evenly onto several immunoSEQ plates. In replicate PCRs of unsorted PBMC, 250 to 350 ng DNA, around 30,000 T cell genomes, was used. Profiled with immunoSEQ multiplex PCR; TCRdb holds only in-frame clones, not every one. The data contain 400,000 to 600,000 clones, more than 75% of them seen just once; the ten biggest clones take up under 15%. Study-level points and caveats: Sample collection involved blood only; tissue repertoires are likely different.

CDR1 SNHLY and CDR2 FYNNEI come from the germline V gene. V was clipped by 4 bases and J by 15 bases, with 13 bases between them. The CDR3 extends over 11 amino acids. The receptor's source is a woman aged 40 to 49 in good health. Some clones in this sample may be carry-over from other donors' samples. The sample consisted of PBMCs. The chain links TRBV2 to TRBJ2-1; D is possibly TRBD2 (6 bases). CDR3 region: CASSGPGSGFF. In DNA, the CDR3 is TGTGCCAGCAGTGGCCCGGGTAGCGGGTTCTTC.